One sample yielded the 16 T cell receptor beta chains listed below, sequenced in a study of vaccination and CD4 T cells after COVID-19. Time point of the sample: late sampling 161 to 241 days after vaccination in three convalescent patients. Treatment noted: roughly 11-day PBMC culture with coronavirus spike peptide pools or control peptides (ViraFEST assay). Their antigen targets remain unknown. With the Oncomine TCR Beta short-read assay, DNA from cultured CD4+ T cells was sequenced. TCRdb fed the PCR reads into MiXCR, producing one record per CDR3 protein. This sample has more than 20,000 distinct CDR3 sequences, with less than 45% found just once. The starting material was CD4+ T cells from blood, cultured in vitro, obtained about 7 months after SARS-CoV-2 vaccination. The receptor set was obtained from a human donor who had recovered from COVID-19.

In its sample, this clonotype was seen a few times. The chain is built from TRBV6-1 and TRBJ2-7; 8 bases line up with TRBD1. From germline, CDR1 is MNHNS and CDR2 SASEGT. J gave up 2 bases and V 4 bases, and 4 bases lay outside the gene matches. This CDR3 has 14 amino acids. CDR3 DNA: TGTGCCAGCAGTGCATACAGGGGGACCTACGAGCAGTACTTC. This sequence encodes CASSAYRGTYEQYF.

V is TRBV6-1 and J is TRBJ1-2; unclear D gene. Germline CDR1 and CDR2: MNHNS and SASEGT. The CDR3 is made up of 13 amino acids. Trimming stripped 3 bases from V and 4 bases from J, with 9 bases between. CDR3 protein: CASSDQVPYGYTF. The CDR3 DNA reads TGTGCCAGCAGTGACCAGGTCCCCTATGGCTACACCTTC.

This clonotype occurred a few times. The chain couples TRBV15 to TRBJ2-5; perhaps TRBD2 as D (5 bases). This CDR3 is 16 amino acids long. Germline V gene lookup returns CDR1 LNHNV and CDR2 YYDKDF (reference sequence). V lost 4 bases to trimming and J lost 2 bases, with 17 bases between them. CDR3 in DNA: TGTGCCACCAGCAATGGGTACACCCGGGGTCAAGAGACCCAGTACTTC. Encoded protein: CATSNGYTRGQETQYF.

This clonotype was recorded a few times. The rearrangement links TRBV24-1 to TRBJ2-3; 7 positions agree with TRBD2. Unmatched junction bases numbered 7, after V lost 6 bases and J lost 2 bases. Germline assignment: CDR1 KGHDR and CDR2 SFDVKD. This CDR3 region has 15 residues. The DNA of the CDR3 is TGTGCCACCAGTATAGCGGGCCCAACCACAGATACGCAGTATTTT. Its protein product is CATSIAGPTTDTQYF.

In DNA, the CDR3 is TGCAGTGCTAGGACGGGCAATCAGCCCCAGCATTTT. Translated, it gives CSARTGNQPQHF. This sequence joins TRBV20-1 and TRBJ1-5; D is ambiguous. The length of the CDR3 is 12 residues. The ends were cut back, 3 bases at V and 2 bases at J, with 5 bases in the middle. Germline V CDR1 and CDR2: DFQATT, SNEGSKA (reference sequence).

This rearrangement joins TRBV28 to TRBJ2-7; D perhaps matches TRBD2 (6 bases). Trimming removed 2 bases from V and 4 bases from J, with 9 bases in between. The CDR3 spans 13 residues. Germline V CDR1 and CDR2: MDHEN, SYDVKM. The CDR3 DNA sequence: TGTGCCAGCAGTTTAGCGGGAACATACGAGCAGTACTTC. Translating gives CASSLAGTYEQYF.

The DNA of the CDR3 is TGTGCCAGCTCTCTCCAGCCCTACGAGCAGTACTTC. It specifies CASSLQPYEQYF. The chain is built from TRBV6-1 and TRBJ2-7; D remains ambiguous. Trimming removed 8 bases at V and 2 bases at J, with 10 bases between. The CDR3 has 12 residues. CDR1 and CDR2 from the germline V gene are MNHNS and SASEGT.

A few counts support this clonotype. The chain is built from TRBV7-6 and TRBJ2-7; D gene uncertain. Germline V gene sequence: CDR1 SGHVS, CDR2 FNYEAQ. This CDR3 is 13 amino acids long. Trimming took 2 bases from V and 2 from J, leaving 7 bases between them. In nucleotides, the CDR3 is TGTGCCAGCAGCTTACACAGACCCTACGAGCAGTACTTC. Translation: CASSLHRPYEQYF.

By sample fraction, this clonotype is large. The chain has TRBV7-2 and TRBJ1-1; a weak D match, TRBD1 (5 bases). Per germline, CDR1 SGHTA and CDR2 FQGNSA. CDR3 size: 13 residues. Deletions cut 5 bases from V and 0 bases from J, with 7 bases between. CDR3 bases: TGTGCCAGCAGCGCGGACATGAACACTGAAGCTTTCTTT. Protein sequence: CASSADMNTEAFF.

This clonotype has a handful of counts. The rearrangement uses TRBV7-3 and TRBJ2-1; 14 bases are shared with TRBD2. Germline CDR1 reads SGHTA; CDR2 reads FQGTGA. Trimming at V came to 2 bases and at J to 5 bases, leaving 8 bases not matched to a gene. The CDR3 totals 18 residues. The DNA of the CDR3 is TGTGCCAGCAGCTTAGTGGGACAGACTAGCGGGAGGGACAATGAGCAGTTCTTC. Translating gives CASSLVGQTSGRDNEQFF.

Written as DNA, the CDR3 is TGTGCCAGCAGCTCGTCGAGTGGACAGCCTCGGGTCCGCGAGCAGTACTTC. Translating gives CASSSSSGQPRVREQYF. This chain joins TRBV7-9 and TRBJ2-7; D is perhaps TRBD1 (6 bases). The V end was cut by 4 bases, the J end by 6 bases, with 25 bases between. The germline CDR1 and CDR2 sequences are SEHNR and FQNEAQ (reference sequence). CDR3 length: 17 residues.

The chain is built from TRBV20-1 and TRBJ2-7, with 9 bases lining up with TRBD2. Germline assignment: CDR1 DFQATT and CDR2 SNEGSKA (reference sequence). The CDR3 consists of 13 residues. V trimming: 4 bases; J trimming: 3 bases; junction bases outside the gene matches: 4. The CDR3 region is CSAKWTSDYEQYF. Written as DNA, the CDR3 is TGCAGTGCTAAATGGACTAGCGACTACGAGCAGTACTTC.

J is TRBJ1-6 and V is TRBV10-1; no firm D call. This CDR3 is built from 15 residues. Deletions cut 6 bases from V and 8 bases from J, with 17 bases between. CDR1 and CDR2 (germline): WNHNN, SYGVQD (reference sequence). For the CDR3, the DNA is TGCGCCAGCAGCCCAAATCCCCCGACGTATTCACCCCTCCACTTT. Its protein product is CASSPNPPTYSPLHF.

V gene TRBV11-1 combines with J gene TRBJ2-3, with 7 bases lining up with TRBD2. The CDR3 totals 16 residues. V trimming: 3 bases; J trimming: 2 bases; junction bases outside the gene matches: 8. CDR1 SGHAT and CDR2 FQDESV come from the germline V gene (reference sequence). CDR3 in amino acids: CASSFRASGPTDTQYF. The CDR3 DNA reads TGTGCCAGCAGCTTCCGGGCTAGCGGACCCACAGATACGCAGTATTTT.

The J gene is TRBJ2-7, the V gene TRBV6-5, with D maybe TRBD2 (6 bases). The CDR3 contains 15 residues. Trimming removed 0 bases at V and 1 base at J, with 10 bases between. Looked up from germline, CDR1 is MNHEY and CDR2 is SVGAGI. The CDR3 DNA reads as TGTGCCAGCAGTTACTCTGCGGGAACATCCTACGAGCAGTACTTC. Its protein is CASSYSAGTSYEQYF.

This chain uses TRBV28 with TRBJ2-1, with TRBD2 matching over 10 bases. The CDR3 consists of 15 residues. Germline V gene sequence: CDR1 MDHEN, CDR2 SYDVKM. V shed 4 bases, J shed 10 bases, and the junction held 10 bases outside the gene matches. The CDR3: CASSSQAGGPIEQFF. The CDR3 bases are TGTGCCAGCAGTTCACAAGCGGGAGGGCCCATAGAGCAGTTCTTC.